These 31 T cell receptor beta chains originate from one sample sequenced in a study of CD8 T cells in Susac syndrome. After extraction with the RNeasy kit, roughly 0.45 to 1 ug of the RNA was reverse transcribed using random hexamers. TCRdb redid the calling of the immunoSEQ multiplex PCR reads with MiXCR, one entry per CDR3 protein. The sample records 73,000 or so distinct CDR3 sequences, 85% to 95% being singletons. Sample: CD8+ T cells from PBMCs. The receptors shown here come from a human donor with multiple sclerosis.

Here the CDR3 reads CASSLGEYEQYF. The CDR3 DNA is TGTGCCAGCAGCCTGGGAGAATACGAGCAGTACTTC. The chain recombines TRBV7-9 with TRBJ2-7; a weak D match, TRBD2 (5 bases). V lost 5 bases to trimming and J lost 4 bases, with 9 bases between them. The V gene's germline CDR1 is SEHNR and CDR2 FQNEAQ (reference sequence). The CDR3 is 12 residues long.

This rearrangement joins TRBV20-1 to TRBJ1-3; no firm D call. The germline V and J ends were trimmed by 5 bases and 0 bases, with 8 bases remaining between them. This CDR3 contains 13 residues. From germline, CDR1 is DFQATT and CDR2 SNEGSKA (reference sequence). CDR3 sequence reads: CSARTLSGNTIYF. Here the CDR3 DNA reads TGCAGTGCTCGGACCCTCTCTGGAAACACCATATATTTT.

The CDR3 loop is CASSEGAGGPREQYF. DNA for the CDR3: TGTGCCAGTAGTGAGGGAGCGGGAGGGCCTCGCGAGCAGTACTTC. The chain has TRBV19 and TRBJ2-7; 10 nucleotides align to TRBD2. CDR3 length equals 15 residues. Germline lookup yields CDR1 LNHDA and CDR2 SQIVND (reference sequence). V dropped 5 bases and J dropped 6; count of bases not matched to a gene: 10.

The genes are TRBV7-3 and TRBJ1-1; D gene unclear. CDR1 and CDR2 (germline): SGHTA, FQGTGA. This CDR3 spans 14 amino acids. V lost 5 bases and J 6 bases, leaving 16 bases between the germline ends. CDR3 residues: CASSPSQGRAEAFF. The CDR3 nucleotides are TGTGCCAGCAGCCCCTCCCAAGGGAGGGCTGAAGCTTTCTTT. Combining the CDR3 with reference TRBV7-3 and TRBJ1-1 gives the whole variable domain GAGVSQTPSNKVTEKGKYVELRCDPISGHTALYWYRQSLGQGPEFLIYFQGTGAADDSGLPNDRFFAVRPEGSVSTLKIQRTERGDSAVYLCASSPSQGRAEAFFGQGTRLTVV.

V is TRBV6-4 and J is TRBJ2-2; 8 bases map to TRBD1. The length of the CDR3 is 15 residues. Germline loops: CDR1 MRHNA, CDR2 SNTAGT. Unmatched junction bases numbered 3, after V lost 0 bases and J lost 6 bases. The CDR3 DNA is TGTGCCAGCAGTGACTCCCCAGGGGGCCCCGGGGAGCTGTTTTTT. This translates into CASSDSPGGPGELFF.

The chain joins TRBV6-1 to TRBJ1-2, with D perhaps matching TRBD1 (5 bases). The CDR3 runs to 13 residues. Trimming took 8 bases from V and 6 from J, leaving 16 bases between them. In germline, CDR1 is MNHNS, CDR2 SASEGT. CDR3 DNA sequence: TGTGCCAGCGATGCAACAGGCCGGAATGGCTACACCTTC. This sequence encodes CASDATGRNGYTF.

The V and J genes are TRBV9 and TRBJ1-1; 9 bases map to TRBD1. Trimming removed 3 bases from V and 5 bases from J; junction bases left unmatched: 8. CDR3 length equals 15 residues. Looked up from germline, CDR1 is SGDLS and CDR2 is YYNGEE. CDR3 region: CASSDPGQGLTEAFF. CDR3 sequence (DNA): TGTGCCAGCAGCGATCCGGGACAGGGTTTGACTGAAGCTTTCTTT.

The chain combines TRBV3-1 with TRBJ2-5, with D hard to call. Germline lookup yields CDR1 LGHDT and CDR2 YNNKEL (reference sequence). CDR3 length: 15 residues. Trimming shortened V by 5 bases and J by 5 bases, and 18 bases separated the two germline ends. The DNA of the CDR3 is TGTGCCAGCAGCTCGACGGAGCTGCTTATGGAGACCCAGTACTTC. Protein: CASSSTELLMETQYF.

The genes are TRBV4-3 and TRBJ2-7, with D perhaps TRBD1 (6 bases). Trimming took off 0 bases at V and 5 bases at J, with 8 bases between the two ends. Germline lookup yields CDR1 LGHNA and CDR2 YSLEER. This CDR3 spans 13 amino acids. The CDR3 loop is CASSQDGDNEQYF. The CDR3 DNA reads TGCGCCAGCAGCCAAGATGGGGACAACGAGCAGTACTTC.

This clonotype is a singleton in its sample. This chain links TRBV30 with TRBJ2-7; 7 bases map to TRBD2. There are 14 residues in the CDR3. V trimming: 4 bases; J trimming: 3 bases; junction bases outside the gene matches: 9. The V gene's germline CDR1 is GTSNPN and CDR2 SVGIG (reference sequence). The DNA of the CDR3 is TGTGCCTGGATGGGGAGCGGGGAAGGCTACGAGCAGTACTTC. Its protein product is CAWMGSGEGYEQYF.

This chain connects TRBV13 to TRBJ1-1, with 7 bases matching TRBD1. The germline gives CDR1 PRHDT, CDR2 FYEKMQ (reference sequence). The CDR3 has 14 residues. Trimming removed 6 bases from V and 4 bases from J; junction bases left unmatched: 8. The CDR3 loop is CASSPGQTLTEAFF. The CDR3 DNA reads as TGTGCCAGCAGTCCGGGACAGACCCTCACTGAAGCTTTCTTT.

The rearrangement joins TRBV27 to TRBJ2-7; TRBD2 is a possible D gene (6 bases). V was shortened by 6 bases and J by 0 bases, with 12 bases between the two germline ends. This CDR3 region has 14 residues. CDR1 is MNHEY, CDR2 SMNVEV, per germline (reference sequence). CDR3 nucleotide sequence: TGTGCCAGCAGAACCGGGGGTAGCTCCTACGAGCAGTACTTC. It specifies CASRTGGSSYEQYF.

The V call is TRBV7-9, the J call TRBJ2-7, with TRBD1 matching 9 bases. This CDR3 has 15 amino acids. Trimming at V came to 6 bases and at J to 3 bases, leaving 9 bases not matched to a gene. The germline V gene has CDR1 SEHNR and CDR2 FQNEAQ (reference sequence). CDR3 amino acids: CASSWTGTGIYEQYF. As DNA, the CDR3 is TGTGCCAGCAGTTGGACAGGGACAGGGATCTACGAGCAGTACTTC.

V is TRBV5-4 and J is TRBJ2-7, with a possible D match to TRBD1 (6 bases). The V gene lost 4 bases and the J gene lost 3 bases, with 11 bases spanning the gap. The length of the CDR3 is 13 residues. Germline V gene lookup returns CDR1 SGHNT and CDR2 YYREEE (reference sequence). CDR3 in DNA: TGTGCCAGCAGCAGCCCGGACAGCTACGAGCAGTACTTC. Its protein is CASSSPDSYEQYF.

The chain links TRBV23-1 to TRBJ2-7, with D possibly TRBD2 on 6 matching bases. TRBV23-1 is marked as an open reading frame, function uncertain. Deletions cut 2 bases from V and 2 bases from J, with 16 bases between. The CDR3 has 16 amino acids. CDR3 sequence (DNA): TGCGCCAGCAGTCAAGGCGGGACTGCCAACCCCTACGAGCAGTACTTC. Translating it yields CASSQGGTANPYEQYF.

V gene TRBV10-3 combines with J gene TRBJ2-2; TRBD1 might be the D (6 bases). Trimming took 10 bases from V and 2 from J, leaving 14 bases between them. CDR3 length: 14 amino acids. Germline assignment: CDR1 ENHRY and CDR2 SYGVKD. CDR3 DNA sequence: TGTGCCACCGGAAAGGACAGCAACACCGGGGAGCTGTTTTTT. It is translated as CATGKDSNTGELFF.

This rearrangement joins TRBV27 to TRBJ2-6; TRBD1 matches at 7 bases. The V gene end was trimmed by 6 bases and the J gene end by 0 bases; junction bases not matched to a gene: 11. The CDR3 runs 18 residues. Germline V lookup: CDR1 MNHEY, CDR2 SMNVEV (reference sequence). The CDR3 DNA follows: TGTGCCAGCAGCCCAGGGACAGAGTGGTCCTCTGGGGCCAACGTCCTGACTTTC. Amino acids: CASSPGTEWSSGANVLTF.

V and J are TRBV12-3 or TRBV12-4 and TRBJ2-5; D remains unclear. The CDR3 has 15 amino acids. V dropped 8 bases and J dropped 1 base, with 17 bases sitting between them. This chain's CDR3 is CASARSASFQETQYF. The CDR3 nucleotides read TGTGCCAGCGCCCGGTCGGCGAGCTTCCAAGAGACCCAGTACTTC.

This clonotype was observed a single time. The V and J genes are TRBV15 and TRBJ2-5, with TRBD1 matching over 8 bases. The CDR3 totals 14 residues. V lost 4 bases to trimming and J lost 1 base; unmatched junction nucleotides: 2. Per the germline V gene, CDR1 is LNHNV and CDR2 is YYDKDF (reference sequence). CDR3 residues: CATSKDRAQETQYF. DNA for the CDR3: TGTGCCACCAGCAAGGACAGGGCCCAAGAGACCCAGTACTTC. Looking up the rest from reference TRBV15 and TRBJ2-5 gives the full variable domain: DAMVIQNPRYQVTQFGKPVTLSCSQTLNHNVMYWYQQKSSQAPKLLFHYYDKDFNNEADTPDNFQSRRPNTSFCFLDIRSPGLGDTAMYLCATSKDRAQETQYFGPGTRLLVL.

The CDR3 is CASTARNTGELFF. CDR3 sequence (DNA): TGTGCCAGCACCGCTAGGAACACCGGGGAGCTGTTTTTT. The J gene is TRBJ2-2, the V gene TRBV11-1; no reliable D call. V lost 7 bases and J 1 base, leaving 7 bases between the germline ends. The CDR3 has 13 amino acids. Germline V gene data show CDR1 as SGHAT and CDR2 as FQDESV (reference sequence).

V and J are TRBV19 and TRBJ2-2; D remains ambiguous. The CDR3 loop spans 13 amino acids. CDR1 LNHDA and CDR2 SQIVND come from the germline V gene (reference sequence). Trimming pared 6 bases from V and 4 bases from J, leaving 9 bases between. The CDR3 loop reads CASSLIVTGELFF. The CDR3 DNA reads TGTGCCAGTAGCTTAATTGTCACCGGGGAGCTGTTTTTT.

The genes are TRBV7-2 and TRBJ2-1; TRBD2 agrees at 8 bases. Unmatched junction bases numbered 9, after V lost 1 base and J lost 4 bases. Germline CDR1 is SGHTA and CDR2 is FQGNSA. CDR3 length: 17 amino acids. The CDR3 loop is CASSLEISGELYNEQFF. CDR3 DNA: TGTGCCAGCAGCTTAGAAATTAGCGGGGAGCTATACAATGAGCAGTTCTTC. The full variable domain, completed using reference TRBV7-2 and TRBJ2-1, is GAGVSQSPSNKVTEKGKDVELRCDPISGHTALYWYRQSLGQGLEFLIYFQGNSAPDKSGLPSDRFSAERTGGSVSTLTIQRTQQEDSAVYLCASSLEISGELYNEQFFGPGTRLTVL.

This chain links TRBV3-1 with TRBJ2-5; TRBD2 matches at 9 bases. Germline CDR1 and CDR2: LGHDT and YNNKEL (reference sequence). After removal of 4 bases from V and 4 bases from J, the junction contained 4 bases not matched to a gene. CDR3 length: 14 residues. The CDR3 protein is CASSPVAGAETQYF. In DNA form, the CDR3 reads TGTGCCAGCAGCCCTGTAGCGGGGGCAGAGACCCAGTACTTC.

The rearrangement links TRBV15 to TRBJ2-3, with D tentatively TRBD1 (5 bases). Per the germline V gene, CDR1 is LNHNV and CDR2 is YYDKDF (reference sequence). V was cut by 5 bases and J by 2 bases, with 23 bases left in between. The CDR3 is 18 amino acids. This CDR3 reads CATSGYSPRTPLTDTQYF. CDR3 in DNA: TGTGCCACCAGCGGATATTCGCCGCGGACACCTCTCACAGATACGCAGTATTTT.

This chain joins TRBV5-6 and TRBJ2-5, with D uncertain. V was shortened by 4 bases and J by 3 bases, with 13 bases between the two germline ends. Germline V gene lookup returns CDR1 SGHDT and CDR2 YYEEEE. There are 14 residues in the CDR3. The CDR3 protein is CASSPFPTEETQYF. The CDR3 DNA reads TGTGCCAGCAGCCCCTTCCCGACGGAAGAGACCCAGTACTTC.

This chain joins TRBV4-3 and TRBJ1-3; D might be TRBD1 (5 bases). V dropped 0 bases and J dropped 0 bases, with 12 bases sitting between them. The CDR3 totals 17 residues. Looked up from germline, CDR1 is LGHNA and CDR2 is YSLEER. This CDR3 is CASSQDGEGSSGNTIYF. CDR3 nucleotide sequence: TGCGCCAGCAGCCAAGATGGAGAGGGGAGCTCTGGAAACACCATATATTTT.

The V call is TRBV19, the J call TRBJ1-3; D might be TRBD1 (6 bases). CDR3 length: 15 residues. Per germline, CDR1 LNHDA and CDR2 SQIVND (reference sequence). Trimming took 6 bases from V and 0 from J, leaving 12 bases between them. The CDR3 bases are TGTGCCAGTAGCCGGGACACGATCTCTGGAAACACCATATATTTT. Translating it yields CASSRDTISGNTIYF.

The chain joins TRBV15 to TRBJ2-7, with D tentatively TRBD2 (5 bases). CDR3 length equals 19 residues. In germline, CDR1 is LNHNV, CDR2 YYDKDF (reference sequence). Trimming took 0 bases from V and 3 from J, leaving 24 bases between them. CDR3 residues: CATSRDGGLDDRFLYEQYF. DNA for the CDR3: TGTGCCACCAGCAGAGATGGCGGGTTGGACGACCGGTTTCTCTACGAGCAGTACTTC. The complete variable domain, with remaining parts taken from reference TRBV15 and TRBJ2-7, reads DAMVIQNPRYQVTQFGKPVTLSCSQTLNHNVMYWYQQKSSQAPKLLFHYYDKDFNNEADTPDNFQSRRPNTSFCFLDIRSPGLGDTAMYLCATSRDGGLDDRFLYEQYFGPGTRLTVT.

The rearrangement links TRBV5-1 to TRBJ2-7; D is unclear. CDR1 and CDR2 (germline): SGHRS, YFSETQ. This CDR3 region has 16 residues. V lost 2 bases, J lost 3 bases, and 18 bases lay in between. The CDR3 nucleotides are TGCGCCAGCAGCTTTTCCCCCCTGGCGGAGTACTACGAGCAGTACTTC. This encodes CASSFSPLAEYYEQYF. The full variable domain, rest sourced from reference TRBV5-1 and TRBJ2-7, is KAGVTQTPRYLIKTRGQQVTLSCSPISGHRSVSWYQQTPGQGLQFLFEYFSETQRNKGNFPGRFSGRQFSNSRSEMNVSTLELGDSALYLCASSFSPLAEYYEQYFGPGTRLTVT.

The chain couples TRBV29-1 to TRBJ2-1; unclear D gene. Germline CDR1 SQVTM, CDR2 ANQGSEA. CDR3 length: 11 amino acids. Trimming cost V 6 bases and J 9 bases, with 12 bases left between them. Here the CDR3 reads CSVPLKPEQFF. The CDR3 DNA reads TGCAGCGTCCCGTTGAAACCTGAGCAGTTCTTC.

The chain uses TRBV7-9 and TRBJ2-7; possible D gene TRBD1, 5 bases. Germline V gene data show CDR1 as SEHNR and CDR2 as FQNEAQ (reference sequence). Trimming took 3 bases from V and 2 from J, leaving 14 bases between them. This CDR3 has 15 residues. The CDR3 nucleotides are TGTGCCAGCAGCTTCCAGGGTCCAGCAGCCTACGAGCAGTACTTC. Translation gives CASSFQGPAAYEQYF.